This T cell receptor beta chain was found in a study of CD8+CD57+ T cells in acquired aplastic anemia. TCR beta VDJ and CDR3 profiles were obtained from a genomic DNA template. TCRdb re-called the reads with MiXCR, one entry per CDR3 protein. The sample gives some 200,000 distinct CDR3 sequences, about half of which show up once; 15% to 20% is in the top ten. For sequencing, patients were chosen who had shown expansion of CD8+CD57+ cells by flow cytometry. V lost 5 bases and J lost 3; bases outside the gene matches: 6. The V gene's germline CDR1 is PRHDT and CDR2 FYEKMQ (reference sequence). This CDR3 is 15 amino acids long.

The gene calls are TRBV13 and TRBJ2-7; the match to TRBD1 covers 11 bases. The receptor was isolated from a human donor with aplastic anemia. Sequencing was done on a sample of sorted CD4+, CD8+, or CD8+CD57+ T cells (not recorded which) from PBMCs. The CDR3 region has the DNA TGTGCCAGCAGCCCAGAAGGGACAGGGGGCTACGAGCAGTACTTC. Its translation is CASSPEGTGGYEQYF. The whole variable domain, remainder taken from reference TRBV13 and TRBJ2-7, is AAGVIQSPRHLIKEKRETATLKCYPIPRHDTVYWYQQGPGQDPQFLISFYEKMQSDKGSIPDRFSAQQFSDYHSELNMSSLELGDSALYFCASSPEGTGGYEQYFGPGTRLTVT.